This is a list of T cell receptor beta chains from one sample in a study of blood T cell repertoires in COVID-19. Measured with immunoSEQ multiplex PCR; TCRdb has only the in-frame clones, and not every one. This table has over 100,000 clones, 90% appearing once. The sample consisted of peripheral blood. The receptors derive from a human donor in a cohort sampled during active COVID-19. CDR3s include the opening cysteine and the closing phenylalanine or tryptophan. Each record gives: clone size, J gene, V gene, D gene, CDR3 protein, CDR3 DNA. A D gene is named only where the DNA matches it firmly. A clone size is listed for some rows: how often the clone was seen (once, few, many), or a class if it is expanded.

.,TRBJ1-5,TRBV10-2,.,CASSVTDNQPQHF,TGCGCCAGCAGTGTGACAGACAATCAGCCCCAGCATTTT
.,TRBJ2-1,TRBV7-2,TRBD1,CASSLARVDRGYNEQFF,TGTGCCAGCAGCTTAGCGCGGGTGGACAGGGGGTACAATGAGCAGTTCTTC
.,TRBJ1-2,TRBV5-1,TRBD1,CASSSRTGGGYGYTF,TGCGCCAGCAGCAGCCGGACAGGGGGCGGCTATGGCTACACCTTC
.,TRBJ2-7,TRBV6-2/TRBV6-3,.,CASSYFPWGREQYF,TGTGCCAGCAGTTATTTCCCGTGGGGCCGCGAGCAGTACTTC
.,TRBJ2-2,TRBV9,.,CASTPGGELFF,TGTGCCAGCACCCCAGGGGGGGAGCTGTTTTTT
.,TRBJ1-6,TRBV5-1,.,CASSPGQINSPLHF,TGCGCCAGCAGCCCCGGACAGATTAATTCACCCCTCCACTTT
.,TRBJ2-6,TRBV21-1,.,CASSKARGAPAGGAGANVLTF,TGTGCCAGCAGCAAAGCCCGGGGGGCCCCAGCGGGAGGGGCTGGGGCCAACGTCCTGACTTTC
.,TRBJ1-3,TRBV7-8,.,CASSLALRGGSGNTIYF,TGTGCCAGCAGCTTAGCGCTAAGGGGGGGCTCTGGAAACACCATATATTTT
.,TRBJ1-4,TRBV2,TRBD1,CASSERRTGKEKLFF,TGTGCCAGCAGTGAGCGTAGGACAGGGAAGGAAAAACTGTTTTTT
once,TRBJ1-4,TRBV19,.,CASRGGEKLFF,TGTGCCAGTAGGGGGGGGGAAAAACTGTTTTTT
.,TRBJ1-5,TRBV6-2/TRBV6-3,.,CASSLDRNNQPQHF,TGTGCCAGCAGTTTGGACAGAAACAATCAGCCCCAGCATTTT
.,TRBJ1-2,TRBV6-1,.,CASSEGETSYGYTF,TGTGCCAGCAGTGAAGGGGAGACGTCCTATGGCTACACCTTC
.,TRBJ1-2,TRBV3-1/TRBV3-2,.,CASSQGGRGPSF,TGTGCCAGCAGCCAAGGAGGGAGGGGACCCTCCTTC
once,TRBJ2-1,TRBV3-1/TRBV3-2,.,CASSQVASYDEQFF,TGTGCCAGCAGCCAAGTAGCTAGCTACGATGAGCAGTTCTTC
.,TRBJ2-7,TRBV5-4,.,CASSLAGGLPYEQYF,TGTGCCAGCAGCTTGGCTGGGGGACTGCCCTACGAGCAGTACTTC
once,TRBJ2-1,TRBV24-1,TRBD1,CATRDRGLNEQFF,TGTGCCACCAGGGACAGGGGGCTTAATGAGCAGTTCTTC
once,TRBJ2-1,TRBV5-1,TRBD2,CASSLEWGGEQFF,TGCGCCAGCAGCTTGGAATGGGGGGGTGAGCAGTTCTTC